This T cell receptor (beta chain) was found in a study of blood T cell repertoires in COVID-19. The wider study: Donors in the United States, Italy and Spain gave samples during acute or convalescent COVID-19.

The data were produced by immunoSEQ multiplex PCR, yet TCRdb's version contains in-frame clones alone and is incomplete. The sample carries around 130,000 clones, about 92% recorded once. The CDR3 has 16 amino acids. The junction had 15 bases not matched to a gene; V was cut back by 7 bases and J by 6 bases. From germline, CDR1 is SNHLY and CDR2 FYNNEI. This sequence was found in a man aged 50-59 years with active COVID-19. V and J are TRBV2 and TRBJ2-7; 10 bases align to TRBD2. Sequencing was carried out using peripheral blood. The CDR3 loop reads CASTPPLGLASAEQYF. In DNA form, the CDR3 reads TGTGCCAGCACCCCTCCCCTGGGACTAGCGTCGGCCGAGCAGTACTTC. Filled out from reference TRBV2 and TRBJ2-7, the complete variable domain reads EPEVTQTPSHQVTQMGQEVILRCVPISNHLYFYWYRQILGQKVEFLVSFYNNEISEKSEIFDDQFSVERPDGSNFTLKIRSTKLEDSAMYFCASTPPLGLASAEQYFGPGTRLTVT.